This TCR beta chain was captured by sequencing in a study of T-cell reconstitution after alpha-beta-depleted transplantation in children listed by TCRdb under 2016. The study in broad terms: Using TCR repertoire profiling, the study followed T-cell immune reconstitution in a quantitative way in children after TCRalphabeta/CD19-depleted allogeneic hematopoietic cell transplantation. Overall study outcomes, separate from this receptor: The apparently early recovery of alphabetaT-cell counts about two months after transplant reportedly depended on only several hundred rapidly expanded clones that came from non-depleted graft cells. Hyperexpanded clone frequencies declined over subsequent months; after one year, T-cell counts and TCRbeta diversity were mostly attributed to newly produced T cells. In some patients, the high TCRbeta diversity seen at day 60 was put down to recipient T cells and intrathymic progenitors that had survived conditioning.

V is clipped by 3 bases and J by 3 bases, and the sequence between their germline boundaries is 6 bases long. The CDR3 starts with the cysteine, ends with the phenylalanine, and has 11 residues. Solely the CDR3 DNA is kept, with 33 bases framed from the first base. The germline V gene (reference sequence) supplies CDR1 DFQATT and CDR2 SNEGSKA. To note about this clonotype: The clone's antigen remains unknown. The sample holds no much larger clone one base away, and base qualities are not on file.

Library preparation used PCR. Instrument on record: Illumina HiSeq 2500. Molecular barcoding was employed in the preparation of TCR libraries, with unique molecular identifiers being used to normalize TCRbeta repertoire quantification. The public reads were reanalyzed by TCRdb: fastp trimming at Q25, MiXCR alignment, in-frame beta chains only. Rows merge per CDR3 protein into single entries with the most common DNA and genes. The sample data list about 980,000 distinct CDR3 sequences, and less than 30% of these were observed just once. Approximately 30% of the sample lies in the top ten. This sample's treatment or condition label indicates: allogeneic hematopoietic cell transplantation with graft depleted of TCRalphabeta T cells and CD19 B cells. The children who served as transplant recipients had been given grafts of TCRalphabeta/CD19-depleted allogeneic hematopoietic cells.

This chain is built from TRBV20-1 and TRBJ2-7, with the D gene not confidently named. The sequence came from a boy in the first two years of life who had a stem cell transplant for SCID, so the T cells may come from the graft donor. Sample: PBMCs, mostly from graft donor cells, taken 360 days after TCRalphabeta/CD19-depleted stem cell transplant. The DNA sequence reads TGCAGTGCTAGGGAAAACTACGAGCAGTACTTC. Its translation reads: CSARENYEQYF.